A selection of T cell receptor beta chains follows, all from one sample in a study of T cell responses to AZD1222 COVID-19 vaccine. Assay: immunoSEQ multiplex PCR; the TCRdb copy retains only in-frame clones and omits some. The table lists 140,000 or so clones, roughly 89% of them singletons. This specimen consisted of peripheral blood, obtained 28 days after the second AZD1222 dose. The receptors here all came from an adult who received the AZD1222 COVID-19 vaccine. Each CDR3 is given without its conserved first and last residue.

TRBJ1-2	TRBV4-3	ASSQVQGAAGYT
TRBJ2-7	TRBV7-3	ASSLMGGGSYEQY
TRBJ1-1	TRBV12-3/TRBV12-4	ASSLRQLSEAF
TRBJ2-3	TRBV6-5	ASSTLDTDTQY
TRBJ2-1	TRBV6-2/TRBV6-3	ASSSDRLRPYNEQF
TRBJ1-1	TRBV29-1	SVTLSTEAF
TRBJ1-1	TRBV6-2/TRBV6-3	ASSYYAGGFTEAF
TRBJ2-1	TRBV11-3	ASSGTGGEQF
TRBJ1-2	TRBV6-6	ALFGGDGYT
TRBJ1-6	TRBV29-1	SAKTGLNSPLH
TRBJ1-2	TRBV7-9	ASSETGDPGYT
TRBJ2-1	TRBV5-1	ASSLGLAQYNEQF
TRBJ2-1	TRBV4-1	ASSQELLPNNEQF
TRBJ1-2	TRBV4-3	ASSQQGTHYGYT
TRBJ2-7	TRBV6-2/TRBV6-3	ASSFEPRTGGHSYEQY
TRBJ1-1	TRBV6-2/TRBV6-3	ASSYSKDRGTEAF
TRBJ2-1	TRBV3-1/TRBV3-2	ASSQGPLGAQF
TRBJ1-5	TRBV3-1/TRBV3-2	ASSQDSRNQPQH
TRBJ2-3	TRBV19	ASRYRGDSDTQY
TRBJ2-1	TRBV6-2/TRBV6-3	ASSQGRWNEQF
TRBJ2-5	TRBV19	ASSIGHGQETQY
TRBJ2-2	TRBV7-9	ASVTPGGELF
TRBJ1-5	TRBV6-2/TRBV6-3	ASSLLRGSNQPQH
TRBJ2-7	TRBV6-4	ASSDSTSGSEQY
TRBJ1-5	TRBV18	ASSPPGGSNQPQH
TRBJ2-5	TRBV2	ASRGGLETQY
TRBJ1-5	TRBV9	ASSVTGGAGQPQH
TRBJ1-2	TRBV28	ATLGGTAGYGYT
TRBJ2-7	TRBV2	ALGGQGSYEQY